This T cell receptor (beta chain) originates from a study of T cell responses to AZD1222 COVID-19 vaccine. The CDR3 contains 16 residues. The germline CDR1 and CDR2 sequences are LGHDT and YNNKEL (reference sequence). Trimming cost V 2 bases and J 4 bases, with 17 bases left between them. General study results and limits: The sample set comprised mostly white British donors with more females, and clonal diversity was possibly underestimated. Variant regions that are unmutated are reportedly the target of nearly half of spike-specific TCRs. Spike regions recognized by vaccine-associated CD4 TCRs spanned the protein, led by 160-218 and 743-854. It was only after the peak T cell response that any repertoires were sampled.

TCRdb's table, derived via immunoSEQ multiplex PCR, lists solely in-frame clones and lacks some. The table records approximately 140,000 clones, about 90% of them present only once. The table lists this clone with a count of one. Its target is unknown. The chain links TRBV3-1 (or the pseudogene TRBV3-2) to TRBJ1-2; D might be TRBD1 (5 bases). Source: peripheral blood, taken 28 days after the second AZD1222 dose. This sequence originates from an adult who received the AZD1222 COVID-19 vaccine. Here the CDR3 DNA reads TGTGCCAGCAGCCAAACCTTCAGGCGGGGACCCTATGGCTACACCTTC. This gives the protein CASSQTFRRGPYGYTF.